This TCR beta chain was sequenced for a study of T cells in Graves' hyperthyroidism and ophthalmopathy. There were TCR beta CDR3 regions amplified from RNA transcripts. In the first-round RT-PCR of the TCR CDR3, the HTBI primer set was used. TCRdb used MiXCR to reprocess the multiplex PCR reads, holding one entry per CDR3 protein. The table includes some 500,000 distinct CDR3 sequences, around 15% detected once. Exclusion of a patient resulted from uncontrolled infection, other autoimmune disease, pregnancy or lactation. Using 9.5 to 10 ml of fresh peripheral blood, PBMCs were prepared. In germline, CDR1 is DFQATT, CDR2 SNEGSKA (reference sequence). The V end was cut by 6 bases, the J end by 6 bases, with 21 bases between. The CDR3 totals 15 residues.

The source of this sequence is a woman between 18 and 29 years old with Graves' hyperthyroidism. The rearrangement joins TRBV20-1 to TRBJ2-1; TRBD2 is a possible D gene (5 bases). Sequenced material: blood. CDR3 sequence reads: CSASRGRGARNEQFF. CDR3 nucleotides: TGCAGTGCCAGCCGAGGCCGGGGAGCCCGCAATGAGCAGTTCTTC.